Shown below are 18 T cell receptor beta chains from a single sample sequenced in a study of cytomegalovirus exposure and HLA in healthy donors. The PCR had 60 Vbeta and 13 Jbeta primers. The assay was immunoSEQ multiplex PCR, and TCRdb's table has in-frame clones only and misses some. The table has over 150,000 clones, around 77% seen once. Material: PBMCs. The receptors derive from a woman in her forties or fifties in good health and CMV-seropositive.

The chain couples TRBV15 to TRBJ1-3; maybe TRBD1 (5 bases). Trimming took off 0 bases at V and 2 bases at J, with 8 bases between the two ends. The CDR3 covers 15 residues. The germline gives CDR1 LNHNV, CDR2 YYDKDF (reference sequence). CDR3 residues: CATSRDIGAGNTIYF. The CDR3 bases are TGTGCCACCAGCAGAGATATAGGGGCTGGAAACACCATATATTTT.

Of note for this clone: Other DNA sequences from this sample encode an identical CDR3 as well. The V and J genes are TRBV18 and TRBJ2-3; a weak D match, TRBD2 (5 bases). The V gene's germline CDR1 is KGHSH and CDR2 LQKENI. This CDR3 has 13 residues. Trimming cost V 2 bases and J 6 bases, with 9 bases left between them. This chain's CDR3 is CASSPGSVDTQYF. DNA for the CDR3: TGTGCCAGCTCACCAGGGAGTGTTGATACGCAGTATTTT.

This chain connects TRBV7-2 to TRBJ2-3; 7 bases are a match to TRBD2. Germline V lookup: CDR1 SGHTA, CDR2 FQGNSA. The CDR3 spans 15 residues. V shed 5 bases and J 7 bases; nucleotides not matched to a gene: 12. CDR3 residues: CASSTERSGTHTQYF. The CDR3 DNA reads as TGTGCCAGCAGCACAGAACGGAGCGGGACGCATACGCAGTATTTT. Variable domain in full (rest from reference TRBV7-2 and TRBJ2-3): GAGVSQSPSNKVTEKGKDVELRCDPISGHTALYWYRQSLGQGLEFLIYFQGNSAPDKSGLPSDRFSAERTGGSVSTLTIQRTQQEDSAVYLCASSTERSGTHTQYFGPGTRLTVL.

V is TRBV30 and J is TRBJ2-3, with D possibly matching TRBD1 (6 bases). V was cut by 6 bases and J by 2 bases, with 12 bases left in between. The CDR3 spans 13 residues. CDR1 GTSNPN and CDR2 SVGIG come from the germline V gene (reference sequence). CDR3 sequence (DNA): TGTGCCTGCCCTAGGGGGTTCACAGATACGCAGTATTTT. This sequence encodes CACPRGFTDTQYF.

The chain combines TRBV7-2 with TRBJ2-7; perhaps TRBD1 as D (6 bases). With 5 bases removed from V and 8 bases from J, the gap between germline ends came to 13 bases. CDR3 size: 12 residues. CDR1 is SGHTA, CDR2 FQGNSA, per germline. The DNA of the CDR3 is TGTGCCAGCAGCGCAACAGGGCTCCAGCAGTACTTC. It yields the protein CASSATGLQQYF.

The V and J genes are TRBV19 and TRBJ2-1; 8 bases map to TRBD1. Germline V lookup: CDR1 LNHDA, CDR2 SQIVND (reference sequence). V was pared by 6 bases and J by 9 bases, with 13 bases of the junction left unmatched. The CDR3 contains 15 residues. CDR3 DNA sequence: TGTGCCAGTAGCCCTTATGGACAGGGATACGGTGAGCAGTTCTTC. Amino acids: CASSPYGQGYGEQFF.

The chain uses TRBV4-1 and TRBJ1-1; a weak D match, TRBD1 (6 bases). CDR3 size: 13 residues. V was trimmed by 2 bases and J by 6 bases, leaving 10 bases between them. Germline CDR1 and CDR2: MGHRA and YSYEKL. In DNA, the CDR3 is TGCGCCAGCAGCCAATTCAGGGGCTCTGAAGCTTTCTTT. It translates to CASSQFRGSEAFF.

J is TRBJ1-3 and V is TRBV5-6; D might be TRBD1 (5 bases). This CDR3 has 15 residues. V lost 3 bases, J lost 2 bases, and 12 bases lay in between. In germline, CDR1 is SGHDT, CDR2 YYEEEE. In DNA, the CDR3 is TGTGCCAGCAGCTCTCCAGGGATGGCTGGAAACACCATATATTTT. It yields the protein CASSSPGMAGNTIYF.

V usage is TRBV4-3 and J usage is TRBJ2-3; D may be TRBD1 (6 bases). CDR3 length: 16 residues. Germline CDR1 reads LGHNA; CDR2 reads YSLEER. Trimming removed 1 base at V and 3 bases at J, with 14 bases between. This CDR3 reads CASSQAQRGRTDTQYF. The CDR3 DNA sequence: TGCGCCAGCAGCCAAGCCCAGAGGGGGAGAACAGATACGCAGTATTTT.

The chain joins TRBV7-2 to TRBJ1-6, with TRBD1 identical over 7 bases. This CDR3 contains 15 residues. V shed 5 bases and J 8 bases; nucleotides not matched to a gene: 9. Germline V gene lookup returns CDR1 SGHTA and CDR2 FQGNSA. CDR3 nucleotides: TGTGCCAGCAGCCCCTATTTGGGGACAGATTCACCCCTCCACTTT. As protein: CASSPYLGTDSPLHF.

The rearrangement links TRBV5-5 to TRBJ1-2; 7 bases agree with TRBD1. J gave up 8 bases and V 1 base, and 8 bases lay outside the gene matches. The length of the CDR3 is 14 residues. The germline V gene encodes CDR1 SGHKS and CDR2 YYEKEE (reference sequence). CDR3 sequence: CASSLSWGQPGYTF. As DNA, the CDR3 is TGTGCCAGCAGCTTGTCTTGGGGACAGCCGGGCTACACCTTC. The full variable domain, in which reference TRBV5-5 and TRBJ1-2 provide the parts outside the CDR3, is DAGVTQSPTHLIKTRGQQVTLRCSPISGHKSVSWYQQVLGQGPQFIFQYYEKEERGRGNFPDRFSARQFPNYSSELNVNALLLGDSALYLCASSLSWGQPGYTFGSGTRLTVV.

The V call is TRBV28, the J call TRBJ1-4, with unresolved D. V was trimmed by 1 base and J by 0 bases, leaving 6 bases between them. The CDR3 is 15 residues long. Per the germline V gene, CDR1 is MDHEN and CDR2 is SYDVKM. CDR3 region: CASSLSGSTNEKLFF. As DNA, the CDR3 is TGTGCCAGCAGTTTATCGGGGTCAACTAATGAAAAACTGTTTTTT.

The V gene is TRBV9, the J gene TRBJ2-7, with D maybe TRBD1 (7 bases). Germline CDR1 is SGDLS and CDR2 is YYNGEE. V was cut by 4 bases and J by 2 bases, with 25 bases left in between. This CDR3 region has 18 residues. Written as DNA, the CDR3 is TGTGCCAGCAGCCCCCTGGCAGGGGGGATTTTTCAGACCTACGAGCAGTACTTC. It codes for CASSPLAGGIFQTYEQYF.

The J gene is TRBJ2-3, the V gene TRBV20-1; possible D gene TRBD1, 6 bases. There are 11 residues in the CDR3. In germline, CDR1 is DFQATT, CDR2 SNEGSKA (reference sequence). Trimming shortened V by 6 bases and J by 9 bases, and 13 bases separated the two germline ends. CDR3 coding DNA: TGCAGTGCGGTGGGGGCGCGGACGCAGTATTTT. Residues: CSAVGARTQYF.

The rearrangement joins TRBV9 to TRBJ1-2; no reliable D call. The V and J ends lost 7 bases and 6 bases respectively, with 16 bases between them. This CDR3 comprises 13 residues. Germline assignment: CDR1 SGDLS and CDR2 YYNGEE. The CDR3 protein is CASRPATRDGYTF. Here the CDR3 DNA reads TGTGCCAGCCGGCCAGCTACGAGGGATGGCTACACCTTC.

J is TRBJ2-2 and V is TRBV5-1, with 8 bases matching TRBD1. Germline loops: CDR1 SGHRS, CDR2 YFSETQ. V shed 6 bases and J 1 base; nucleotides not matched to a gene: 5. This CDR3 comprises 15 residues. CDR3 residues: CASIRGQGNTGELFF. Written as DNA, the CDR3 is TGCGCCAGCATCCGCGGACAGGGGAACACCGGGGAGCTGTTTTTT.

V is TRBV19 and J is TRBJ1-1, with TRBD1 identical over 7 bases. The CDR3 is made up of 15 amino acids. The V and J ends lost 4 bases and 5 bases, in that order; junction bases with no gene match: 10. The germline CDR1 and CDR2 sequences are LNHDA and SQIVND (reference sequence). The CDR3 bases are TGTGCCAGTAGTACTGTCGAAGCAGGGGGGACTGAAGCTTTCTTT. Amino acids: CASSTVEAGGTEAFF.

V and J are TRBV4-1 and TRBJ1-1; perhaps TRBD1 as D (6 bases). The CDR3 length is 16 residues. V gave up 1 base and J gave up 4 bases, with 16 bases separating them. The V gene's germline CDR1 is MGHRA and CDR2 YSYEKL. In DNA, the CDR3 is TGCGCCAGCAGCCAAGTACAGGGCAGGGCGGGCACTGAAGCTTTCTTT. As protein: CASSQVQGRAGTEAFF.